This T cell receptor (beta chain) was captured by sequencing in a study of blood T cell repertoires in COVID-19. On the study more broadly: Donors in the United States, Italy and Spain gave samples during acute or convalescent COVID-19. Nucleic acid was either cDNA or gDNA, and it came from T cells, B-cell-depleted T cells, or PBMCs.

The V end was cut by 0 bases, the J end by 2 bases, with 6 bases between. This CDR3 region has 14 residues. Germline V gene data show CDR1 as SGDLS and CDR2 as YYNGEE. The method was immunoSEQ multiplex PCR; TCRdb's version includes in-frame clones alone and lacks a portion of them. The repertoire holds 45,000 to 65,000 clones, with 75% to 80% as singletons. Material: peripheral blood. The chain carries TRBV9 and TRBJ2-1, with D possibly matching TRBD2 (5 bases). This TCR came from a human donor in a cohort sampled during active COVID-19. This CDR3 reads CASSVAGTYNEQFF. Written as DNA, the CDR3 is TGTGCCAGCAGCGTAGCGGGGACCTACAATGAGCAGTTCTTC.